Below are 3 T cell receptor beta chains sequenced from a single sample in a study of blood T cell repertoires in COVID-19. Profiled with immunoSEQ multiplex PCR; TCRdb holds only in-frame clones, not every one. This sample has a few hundred thousand clones, with around 83% found just once. Sequences were obtained from peripheral blood. The receptors originated from a man in his forties who had recovered from COVID-19.

The V call is TRBV11-2, the J call TRBJ2-7, with D possibly being TRBD1 (6 bases). Germline V gene data show CDR1 as SGHAT and CDR2 as FQNNGV. The CDR3 contains 16 residues. V was clipped by 4 bases and J by 1 base, with 17 bases between them. CDR3 sequence reads: CASSSIGGPRSYEQYF. DNA for the CDR3: TGTGCCAGCAGCTCAATAGGGGGACCCCGATCCTACGAGCAGTACTTC.

This clone is medium-sized. Other DNA sequences within the sample encode an identical CDR3. The chain uses TRBV7-9 and TRBJ2-7; D uncertain. Trimming took off 1 base at V and 4 bases at J, with 5 bases between the two ends. Germline values: CDR1 SEHNR, CDR2 FQNEAQ (reference sequence). The CDR3 has 12 residues. CDR3 sequence (DNA): TGTGCCAGCAGCTTAGGCGTTTACGAGCAGTACTTC. Its translation is CASSLGVYEQYF.

The gene calls are TRBV3-1 (or the pseudogene TRBV3-2) and TRBJ2-1; 10 nucleotides agree with TRBD1. Germline V CDR1 and CDR2: LGHDT, YNNKEL (reference sequence). The CDR3 covers 16 residues. V trimming: 4 bases; J trimming: 3 bases; junction bases outside the gene matches: 6. This CDR3 is CASSRTGTGVYNEQFF. The DNA for the CDR3 is TGTGCCAGCAGCCGGACCGGGACAGGGGTCTACAATGAGCAGTTCTTC.